The source of this T cell receptor (beta chain) is a study of neurological immune-mediated disorders. There are many counts of this clonotype. MiXCR, applied by TCRdb to the 5' RACE reads, yields one record per CDR3 protein. This table holds fewer than 85,000 distinct CDR3 sequences, 3.9% found once. This CDR3 is 14 amino acids long. The trim removed 8 bases at V and 10 bases at J, leaving 17 bases unmatched. Germline V gene sequence: CDR1 DFQATT, CDR2 SNEGSKA (reference sequence). The unsorted libraries were produced from 2 million PBMCs held at -80 C. The receptor was derived from a man younger than 40 with multiple sclerosis. The chain couples TRBV20-1 to TRBJ2-1, with TRBD1 identical over 7 bases. Source material: PBMCs. The CDR3 here is CSWGADRAADEQFF. The CDR3 nucleotides read TGCAGTTGGGGCGCAGACAGGGCGGCGGACGAGCAGTTCTTC.